The 26 T cell receptor beta chains presented below share a single source sample, sequenced in a study of cytomegalovirus exposure and HLA in healthy donors. Sequenced by immunoSEQ multiplex PCR; TCRdb stores in-frame clones only, minus some. The data show almost 75,000 clones, around four fifths seen once. The sequenced sample was PBMCs. The source of these receptors is a man aged 25-45 years in good health and CMV-seronegative.

This CDR3 reads CASSQVGTNYGYTF. CDR3 in DNA: TGCGCCAGCAGCCAAGTGGGCACTAACTATGGCTACACCTTC. This sequence joins TRBV4-1 and TRBJ1-2; no firm D call. V was shortened by 1 base and J by 0 bases, with 6 bases between the two germline ends. This CDR3 comprises 14 residues. Germline V gene data show CDR1 as MGHRA and CDR2 as YSYEKL.

The chain links TRBV10-1 to TRBJ2-7; the D gene is possibly TRBD2 (5 bases). Trimming left V 2 bases short and J 2 bases short, with 10 bases between. The CDR3 contains 14 residues. Germline CDR1 and CDR2: WNHNN and SYGVQD (reference sequence). The CDR3 nucleotides are TGCGCCAGCAGTGAGATTAGCGAACCCTACGAGCAGTACGTC. Its translation: CASSEISEPYEQYV.

V is TRBV29-1 and J is TRBJ1-1; D is undetermined. In germline, CDR1 is SQVTM, CDR2 ANQGSEA. The CDR3 has 11 amino acids. V was clipped by 6 bases and J by 3 bases, with 8 bases between them. CDR3: CSVGGDTEAFF. The CDR3 coding sequence is TGCAGCGTGGGCGGGGACACTGAAGCTTTCTTT.

In this sample, this clone turned up a few times. The V and J genes are TRBV27 and TRBJ1-1; TRBD1 agrees at 8 bases. CDR1 and CDR2 (germline): MNHEY, SMNVEV (reference sequence). V was pared by 10 bases and J by 0 bases, with 4 bases of the junction left unmatched. The CDR3 extends over 13 amino acids. The CDR3 nucleotides are TGTGCCACCTCGACAGGGGTGAACACTGAAGCTTTCTTT. Translated, it gives CATSTGVNTEAFF.

The chain uses TRBV27 and TRBJ2-2; TRBD1 aligns across 8 bases. V gave up 3 bases and J gave up 7 bases; unmatched junction bases: 7. Per germline, CDR1 MNHEY and CDR2 SMNVEV (reference sequence). The CDR3 is made up of 15 amino acids. DNA for the CDR3: TGTGCCAGCAGTTTGGGCAGGGGGCATTACGGGGAGCTGTTTTTT. Amino acids: CASSLGRGHYGELFF.

The chain is built from TRBV5-6 and TRBJ1-4, with D maybe TRBD1 (6 bases). Trimming removed 0 bases at V and 8 bases at J, with 14 bases between. This CDR3 has 15 amino acids. Germline V lookup: CDR1 SGHDT, CDR2 YYEEEE. This CDR3 is CASSLVFRGREKLFF. The CDR3 DNA reads as TGTGCCAGCAGCTTGGTATTCAGGGGTCGCGAAAAACTGTTTTTT.

The genes are TRBV28 and TRBJ1-3; 10 bases are a match to TRBD1. Germline trimming cut 5 bases from V and 3 bases from J; bases unmatched to any gene: 7. The CDR3 sequence is 16 residues long. Germline CDR1 is MDHEN and CDR2 is SYDVKM. For the CDR3, the DNA is TGTGCCAGCAGTCCCGGGACAGGGGTGGGTGGAAACACCATATATTTT. Its protein product is CASSPGTGVGGNTIYF.

The chain carries TRBV6-5 and TRBJ2-1, with a weak D call TRBD2 (6 bases). Trimming removed 4 bases from V and 1 base from J, with 14 bases in between. Looked up from germline, CDR1 is MNHEY and CDR2 is SVGAGI. The CDR3 sequence is 16 residues long. DNA for the CDR3: TGTGCCAGCAGTTCTACCGGGACTGCTTCCTACAATGAGCAGTTCTTC. Translation gives CASSSTGTASYNEQFF.

The chain joins TRBV5-1 to TRBJ2-3, with 8 nucleotides matching TRBD2. In germline, CDR1 is SGHRS, CDR2 YFSETQ. The CDR3 runs 14 residues. After removal of 4 bases from V and 1 base from J, the junction contained 2 bases not matched to a gene. DNA for the CDR3: TGCGCCAGCAGCCCAGCGGGGGGCACAGATACGCAGTATTTT. Encoded protein: CASSPAGGTDTQYF.

This chain uses TRBV7-2 with TRBJ1-1, with D possibly TRBD1 on 5 matching bases. CDR1 is SGHTA, CDR2 FQGNSA, per germline. V dropped 1 base and J dropped 5 bases, with 14 bases sitting between them. There are 15 residues in the CDR3. Written as DNA, the CDR3 is TGTGCCAGCAGCTTAGGGGGCAGCATGCGAACTGAAGCTTTCTTT. Amino acid sequence: CASSLGGSMRTEAFF.

This clone was detected once. This chain links TRBV5-4 with TRBJ2-5; 16 nucleotides match TRBD2. V gave up 4 bases and J gave up 4 bases; unmatched junction bases: 10. From germline, CDR1 is SGHNT and CDR2 YYREEE (reference sequence). The CDR3 totals 18 residues. CDR3 in amino acids: CASSPGTSGGVSTETQYF. In DNA form, the CDR3 reads TGTGCCAGCAGCCCCGGGACTAGCGGGGGGGTTAGCACAGAGACCCAGTACTTC.

CDR3 sequence (DNA): TGTGCCAGCAAACATCAGGGAACGGGTAATCAGCCCCAGCATTTT. Translating it yields CASKHQGTGNQPQHF. This sequence joins TRBV27 and TRBJ1-5; D perhaps matches TRBD1 (5 bases). The CDR3 length is 15 residues. Trimming removed 7 bases at V and 4 bases at J, with 17 bases between. CDR1 MNHEY and CDR2 SMNVEV come from the germline V gene (reference sequence).

CDR3 sequence: CASRLTGTNEKLFF. The DNA for the CDR3 is TGCGCCAGCAGACTAACAGGGACTAATGAAAAACTGTTTTTT. This chain joins TRBV4-1 and TRBJ1-4; tentatively, D is TRBD1 (6 bases). Germline V gene data show CDR1 as MGHRA and CDR2 as YSYEKL. V lost 6 bases to trimming and J lost 2 bases, with 10 bases between them. This CDR3 region has 14 residues.

The V call is TRBV25-1, the J call TRBJ1-2; D call uncertain. Trimming left V 5 bases short and J 1 base short, with 8 bases between. Per the germline V gene, CDR1 is MGHDK and CDR2 is SYGVNS. This CDR3 is 13 amino acids long. The CDR3 sequence: CASSRQDNYGYTF. CDR3 DNA: TGTGCCAGCAGTCGCCAGGATAACTATGGCTACACCTTC.

V usage is TRBV29-1 and J usage is TRBJ2-3, with D unclear. Germline CDR1 SQVTM, CDR2 ANQGSEA. V lost 5 bases, J lost 0 bases, and 15 bases lay in between. This CDR3 contains 15 residues. The CDR3 sequence: CSVRGQTPSTDTQYF. CDR3 bases: TGCAGCGTTCGTGGCCAGACACCTAGCACAGATACGCAGTATTTT.

The chain employs TRBV12-2 and TRBJ2-7; the table's TRBD1 call for D was not verified on the DNA. TRBV12-2 is termed a pseudogene. CDR3 length equals 18 residues. The CDR3 nucleotides are TGTGCAAGTCGCTTAGCTAACGAGGACGCTGGGGCCCCCTACGAGCAGTACGTC. Its protein is CASRLANEDAGAPYEQYV.

The chain recombines TRBV4-3 with TRBJ1-2; 10 bases agree with TRBD1. J gave up 8 bases and V 6 bases, and 9 bases lay outside the gene matches. The CDR3 is 14 amino acids. The germline V gene encodes CDR1 LGHNA and CDR2 YSLEER. CDR3 residues: CASRFTGTGAGYTF. The CDR3 coding sequence is TGCGCCAGCAGGTTCACCGGGACAGGGGCCGGCTACACCTTC.

The chain has TRBV5-4 and TRBJ1-6, with D tentatively TRBD1 (6 bases). V was pared by 1 base and J by 5 bases, with 7 bases between. The CDR3 runs to 14 residues. Germline CDR1 is SGHNT and CDR2 is YYREEE (reference sequence). CDR3 residues: CASSLTGHNSPLHF. The CDR3 nucleotides are TGTGCCAGCAGCTTGACAGGGCATAATTCACCCCTCCACTTT.

The chain combines TRBV5-6 with TRBJ1-2; 7 nucleotides align to TRBD1. The J segment lost 4 bases and the V segment lost 4 bases, leaving 7 bases of the junction unmatched. The CDR3 consists of 14 residues. From germline, CDR1 is SGHDT and CDR2 YYEEEE. The CDR3 bases are TGTGCCAGCAGCACCTTAGGACAGGCCTATGGCTACACCTTC. Amino acids: CASSTLGQAYGYTF.

This clone came up a few times. The chain joins TRBV7-9 to TRBJ1-5, with a weak D call TRBD1 (5 bases). Germline V gene data show CDR1 as SEHNR and CDR2 as FQNEAQ (reference sequence). The CDR3 extends over 15 amino acids. The ends were cut back, 5 bases at V and 4 bases at J, with 15 bases in the middle. The CDR3 nucleotides read TGTGCCAGCAGCAACCACAGTCGGGGGAATCAGCCCCAGCATTTT. This encodes CASSNHSRGNQPQHF.

The gene calls are TRBV6-1 and TRBJ2-7; D call uncertain. The germline V and J ends were trimmed by 4 bases and 6 bases, with 10 bases remaining between them. There are 12 residues in the CDR3. The germline gives CDR1 MNHNS, CDR2 SASEGT. The CDR3 DNA reads as TGTGCCAGCAGTGTCTACAGTGCCGAGCAGTACGTC. Its protein product is CASSVYSAEQYV.

This sequence joins TRBV5-1 and TRBJ1-2; D perhaps matches TRBD1 (6 bases). Trimming shortened V by 4 bases and J by 6 bases, and 13 bases separated the two germline ends. CDR1 is SGHRS, CDR2 YFSETQ, per germline. CDR3 length: 13 amino acids. The CDR3 protein is CASSPGQTDGYTF. As DNA, the CDR3 is TGCGCCAGCAGCCCTGGACAGACTGATGGCTACACCTTC.

A word on this clone: This same CDR3 is encoded by further DNA sequences in the sample. The chain combines TRBV19 with TRBJ2-1, with 8 bases that match TRBD2. The CDR3 consists of 14 residues. The germline V gene encodes CDR1 LNHDA and CDR2 SQIVND (reference sequence). Losses at the gene ends were 5 bases for V and 6 bases for J; bases not matched to a gene: 6. The DNA for the CDR3 is TGTGCCAGTAGTGTTTCGCGGGGGGCCAATGAGCAGTTCTTC. Its translation is CASSVSRGANEQFF. Using reference TRBV19 and TRBJ2-1 for the parts outside the CDR3, the full variable domain is DGGITQSPKYLFRKEGQNVTLSCEQNLNHDAMYWYRQDPGQGLRLIYYSQIVNDFQKGDIAEGYSVSREKKESFPLTVTSAQKNPTAFYLCASSVSRGANEQFFGPGTRLTVL.

The chain combines TRBV7-3 with TRBJ1-2; D gene uncertain. The ends were cut back, 5 bases at V and 4 bases at J, with 11 bases in the middle. CDR3 length: 13 residues. Per germline, CDR1 SGHTA and CDR2 FQGTGA. CDR3 DNA sequence: TGTGCCAGCAGCCGAACGGCGGGCTATGGCTACACCTTC. This translates into CASSRTAGYGYTF.

The chain couples TRBV6-5 to TRBJ2-7, with 9 bases that match TRBD1. The length of the CDR3 is 14 residues. Germline-derived CDR1 and CDR2 are MNHEY and SVGAGI. The junction had 5 bases not matched to a gene; V was cut back by 5 bases and J by 3 bases. The CDR3 nucleotides are TGTGCCAGCAGTGCCGGACAGGGGAACTACGAGCAGTACTTC. Translation: CASSAGQGNYEQYF.

This clone was found a few times. The V and J genes are TRBV7-8 and TRBJ1-6; 7 bases agree with TRBD1. Germline lookup yields CDR1 SGHVS and CDR2 FQNEAQ. After removal of 5 bases from V and 9 bases from J, the junction contained 7 bases not matched to a gene. This CDR3 region has 14 residues. DNA of the CDR3: TGTGCCAGCAGCCCCAGACAGGGTAGTTCACCCCTCCACTTT. This translates into CASSPRQGSSPLHF.